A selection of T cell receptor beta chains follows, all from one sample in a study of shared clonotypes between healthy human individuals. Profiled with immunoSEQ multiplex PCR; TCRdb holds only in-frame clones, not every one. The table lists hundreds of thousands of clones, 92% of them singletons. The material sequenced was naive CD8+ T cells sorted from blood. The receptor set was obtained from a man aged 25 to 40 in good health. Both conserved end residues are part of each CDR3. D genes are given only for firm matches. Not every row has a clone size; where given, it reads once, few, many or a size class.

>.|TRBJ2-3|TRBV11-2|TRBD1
CASSAGTGISDTQYF
TGTGCCAGCAGCGCCGGGACAGGCATTAGTGATACGCAGTATTTT
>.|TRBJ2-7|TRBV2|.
CASSDYYRVGEQYF
TGTGCCAGCAGTGACTACTACAGGGTGGGGGAGCAGTACTTC
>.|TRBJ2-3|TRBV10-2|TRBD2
CASSDPGGKTDTQYF
TGCGCCAGCAGTGACCCGGGAGGGAAGACAGATACGCAGTATTTT
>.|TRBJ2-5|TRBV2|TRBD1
CASSEGQGQKETQYF
TGTGCCAGCAGCGAAGGACAGGGCCAGAAAGAGACCCAGTACTTC
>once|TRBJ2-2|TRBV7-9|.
CASSPGGRGGTGELFF
TGTGCCAGCAGCCCGGGGGGCCGCGGAGGCACCGGGGAGCTGTTTTTT
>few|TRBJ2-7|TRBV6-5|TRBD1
CASSSGTGGYEQYF
TGTGCCAGCAGCTCCGGGACAGGAGGCTACGAGCAGTACTTC
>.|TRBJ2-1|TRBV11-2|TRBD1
CASSSLTGVREQFF
TGTGCCAGCAGCTCTTTAACAGGGGTAAGGGAGCAGTTCTTC
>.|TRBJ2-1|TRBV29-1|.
CSVEVIPGMDNEQFF
TGCAGCGTTGAAGTAATTCCAGGGATGGACAATGAGCAGTTCTTC
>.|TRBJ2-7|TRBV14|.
CASSRRDSAFYEQYF
TGTGCCAGCAGCCGAAGAGACAGCGCATTCTACGAGCAGTACTTC
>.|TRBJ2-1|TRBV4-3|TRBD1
CASSQGTGGPYNEQFF
TGCGCCAGCAGCCAAGGGACAGGGGGCCCCTACAATGAGCAGTTCTTC